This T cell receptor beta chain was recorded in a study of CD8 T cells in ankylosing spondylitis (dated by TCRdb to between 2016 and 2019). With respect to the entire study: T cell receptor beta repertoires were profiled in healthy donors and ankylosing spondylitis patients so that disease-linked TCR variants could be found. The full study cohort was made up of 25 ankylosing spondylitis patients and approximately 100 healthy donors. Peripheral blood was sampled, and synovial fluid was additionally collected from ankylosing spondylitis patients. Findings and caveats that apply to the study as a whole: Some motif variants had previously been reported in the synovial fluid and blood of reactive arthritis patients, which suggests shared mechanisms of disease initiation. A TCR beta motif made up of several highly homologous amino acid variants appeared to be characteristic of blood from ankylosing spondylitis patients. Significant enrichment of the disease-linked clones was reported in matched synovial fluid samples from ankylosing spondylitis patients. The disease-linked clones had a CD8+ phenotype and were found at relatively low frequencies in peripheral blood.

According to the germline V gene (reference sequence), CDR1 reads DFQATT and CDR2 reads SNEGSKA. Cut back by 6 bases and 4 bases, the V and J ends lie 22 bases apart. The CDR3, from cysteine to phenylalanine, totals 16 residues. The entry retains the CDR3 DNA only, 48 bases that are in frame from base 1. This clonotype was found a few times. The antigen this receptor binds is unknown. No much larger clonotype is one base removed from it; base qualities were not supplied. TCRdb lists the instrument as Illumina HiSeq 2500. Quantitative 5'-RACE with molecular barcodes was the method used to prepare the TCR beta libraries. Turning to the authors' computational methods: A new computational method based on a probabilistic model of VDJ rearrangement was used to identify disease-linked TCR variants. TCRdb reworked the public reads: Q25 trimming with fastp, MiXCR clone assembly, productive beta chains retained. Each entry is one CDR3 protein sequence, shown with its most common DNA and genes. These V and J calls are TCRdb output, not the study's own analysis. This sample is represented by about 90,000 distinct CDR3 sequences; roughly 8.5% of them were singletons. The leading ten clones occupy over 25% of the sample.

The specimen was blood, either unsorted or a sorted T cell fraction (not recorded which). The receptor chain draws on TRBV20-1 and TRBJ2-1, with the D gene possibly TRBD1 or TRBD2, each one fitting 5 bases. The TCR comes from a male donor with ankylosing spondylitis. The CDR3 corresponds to CSASTGASPSYNEQFF. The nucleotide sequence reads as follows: TGCAGTGCATCCACCGGGGCCTCGCCCTCATACAATGAGCAGTTCTTC.